The 4 T cell receptor beta chains given below trace back to one sample, sequenced in a study of T cells expressing NK-cell markers (dated by TCRdb to about 2020). Preparation of the library involved 5' RACE. Reads for this sample came from an Illumina HiSeq 2000. With the reads reprocessed by TCRdb, a single entry stands for each CDR3 protein sequence and no DNA is reported. The record for this sample contains about 460,000 distinct CDR3 sequences. The ten largest clonotypes hold 1.4% of the sample. The sample comprised blood T cells: a sorted CD56 or NKG2C T cell subset, CD4+ or CD8+ T cells, or bulk PBMC T cells (not recorded which). The receptors come from a woman between 50 and 59 years old in good health. Donor details come from another sample of the same person, matched by shared clones.

This chain joins TRBV3-1 and TRBJ2-4; TCRdb picks TRBD2, but there is no DNA to check that call. CDR3 size: 12 residues. The germline V gene has CDR1 LGHDT and CDR2 YNNKEL (reference sequence). This chain's CDR3 is CASSQGTGGAYF.

CDR3 sequence: CASSPLSGSQFF. The V gene is TRBV27, the J gene TRBJ2-1; TCRdb's D call, TRBD2, is unchecked because there is no DNA. The V gene's germline CDR1 is MNHEY and CDR2 SMNVEV (reference sequence). This CDR3 has 12 amino acids.

This chain joins TRBV29-1 and TRBJ2-6; TCRdb proposes TRBD1, but this gene call is untestable without DNA. The V gene's germline CDR1 is SQVTM and CDR2 ANQGSEA. CDR3 length equals 14 residues. This chain's CDR3 is CSAYIGGGANVLTF.

The V call is TRBV29-1, the J call TRBJ1-1. This CDR3 is built from 13 residues. CDR1 SQVTM and CDR2 ANQGSEA come from the germline V gene. CDR3 region: CSVITVMNTEAFF.